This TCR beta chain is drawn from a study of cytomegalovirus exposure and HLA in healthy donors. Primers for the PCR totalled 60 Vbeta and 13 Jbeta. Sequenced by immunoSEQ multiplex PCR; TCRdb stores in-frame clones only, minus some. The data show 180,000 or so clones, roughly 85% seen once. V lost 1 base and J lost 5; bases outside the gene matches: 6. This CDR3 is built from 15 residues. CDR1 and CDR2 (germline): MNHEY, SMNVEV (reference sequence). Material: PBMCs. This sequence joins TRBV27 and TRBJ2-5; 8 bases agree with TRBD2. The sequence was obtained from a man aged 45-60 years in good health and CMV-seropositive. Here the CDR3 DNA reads TGTGCCAGCAGTTTATATCACCGGGGGGGGGAGACCCAGTACTTC. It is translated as CASSLYHRGGETQYF.